What follows are 24 T cell receptor beta chains derived from one specimen sequenced in a study of cytomegalovirus exposure and HLA in healthy donors (dated 2017 in TCRdb). The method was the immunoSEQ multiplex PCR assay. TCRdb took over this immuneACCESS table, retaining in-frame rearrangements with V and J assigned. Such tables are incomplete; in checked studies, under half of the missing clones stem from an unresolved V gene, and the remainder is unexplained. The sample has around 150,000 clones on record, approximately 91% of them singletons. The ten most abundant clones make up 0.6% to 0.8% of the sample. Input material: PBMCs. Receptors originate from a man between 18 and 29 years old in good health and CMV-seronegative.

This CDR3 reads CASSYSTQGDGELFF. CDR3 sequence (DNA): TGTGCCAGCAGTTACTCGACTCAGGGCGACGGGGAGCTGTTTTTT. The rearrangement uses TRBV6-5 and TRBJ2-2, with D possibly matching TRBD1 (5 bases). Trimming stripped 0 bases from V and 7 bases from J, with 12 bases between. Germline loops: CDR1 MNHEY, CDR2 SVGAGI. The CDR3 runs 15 residues.

The CDR3 loop is CASHMGRAEAFF. CDR3 in DNA: TGTGCCAGCCATATGGGCAGAGCAGAAGCTTTCTTT. This rearrangement joins TRBV2 to TRBJ1-1, with no clear D. This CDR3 is built from 12 residues. Looked up from germline, CDR1 is SNHLY and CDR2 is FYNNEI. Trimming cost V 8 bases and J 8 bases, with 15 bases left between them.

V and J are TRBV5-4 and TRBJ2-5; D may be TRBD1 (6 bases). The V end was cut by 3 bases, the J end by 1 base, with 7 bases between. This CDR3 has 13 amino acids. Germline CDR1 is SGHNT and CDR2 is YYREEE (reference sequence). The CDR3 DNA sequence: TGTGCCAGCAGCTCACAGGGCCAAGAGACCCAGTACTTC. It encodes CASSSQGQETQYF.

The rearrangement links TRBV19 to TRBJ1-1; tentatively, D is TRBD1 (5 bases). V was clipped by 4 bases and J by 6 bases, with 15 bases between them. The V gene's germline CDR1 is LNHDA and CDR2 SQIVND (reference sequence). CDR3 size: 14 residues. The CDR3 reads CASSTQGLIAEAFF. DNA for the CDR3: TGTGCCAGTAGTACCCAGGGACTGATCGCTGAAGCTTTCTTT.

This clone was counted ten times or more. This sequence joins TRBV6-1 and TRBJ1-2; D call uncertain. Germline V CDR1 and CDR2: MNHNS, SASEGT. CDR3 length: 12 residues. Trimming took 2 bases from V and 3 from J, leaving 4 bases between them. In nucleotides, the CDR3 is TGTGCCAGCAGTGAACAGGACTATGGCTACACCTTC. The encoded protein is CASSEQDYGYTF.

J is TRBJ2-7 and V is TRBV28; 11 bases agree with TRBD2. The CDR3 covers 17 residues. With V trimmed by 5 bases and J by 2 bases, 11 bases remained unmatched. Germline assignment: CDR1 MDHEN and CDR2 SYDVKM. CDR3 amino acids: CASSHNGVLAGAYEQYV. The DNA of the CDR3 is TGTGCCAGCAGTCACAACGGGGTACTAGCGGGAGCCTACGAGCAGTACGTC.

This chain joins TRBV30 and TRBJ1-1; D may be TRBD1 (5 bases). Germline assignment: CDR1 GTSNPN and CDR2 SVGIG (reference sequence). V lost 0 bases and J lost 4, with 9 bases in between. This CDR3 comprises 13 residues. This chain's CDR3 is CAWSVAGVTEAFF. CDR3 nucleotide sequence: TGTGCCTGGAGTGTAGCGGGGGTCACTGAAGCTTTCTTT.

The chain is built from TRBV7-7 and TRBJ2-5; D is ambiguous. The CDR3 length is 13 residues. CDR1 is SSHAT, CDR2 FNYEAQ, per germline (reference sequence). V shed 1 base and J shed 4 bases, with 7 bases lying between them. CDR3 loop: CASSLGFRETQYF. In DNA, the CDR3 is TGTGCCAGCAGCTTAGGTTTCAGAGAGACCCAGTACTTC.

V gene TRBV27 combines with J gene TRBJ2-3, with TRBD1 identical over 9 bases. Germline CDR1 is MNHEY and CDR2 is SMNVEV (reference sequence). This CDR3 is built from 14 residues. With V trimmed by 4 bases and J by 4 bases, 3 bases remained unmatched. CDR3 sequence: CASSSGTGPDTQYF. The DNA for the CDR3 is TGTGCCAGCAGTTCCGGGACAGGGCCAGATACGCAGTATTTT.

In this sample, this clone turned up a few times. V is TRBV15 and J is TRBJ1-1; 9 positions match TRBD1. The CDR3 has 14 residues. CDR1 and CDR2 (germline): LNHNV, YYDKDF (reference sequence). Unmatched junction bases numbered 5, after V lost 6 bases and J lost 3 bases. This CDR3 is CATSRDRVYTEAFF. CDR3 nucleotide sequence: TGTGCCACCAGTAGGGACAGGGTGTACACTGAAGCTTTCTTT.

The gene calls are TRBV19 and TRBJ2-2; TRBD2 matches 10 bases. The germline V gene has CDR1 LNHDA and CDR2 SQIVND (reference sequence). V shed 5 bases, J shed 5 bases, and the junction held 11 bases outside the gene matches. The CDR3 length is 17 residues. In DNA form, the CDR3 reads TGTGCCAGTAGTTTTCGATCTAGCGGGAGTTATACCGGGGAGCTGTTTTTT. This codes for CASSFRSSGSYTGELFF. The full variable domain, with the rest looked up from reference TRBV19 and TRBJ2-2, is DGGITQSPKYLFRKEGQNVTLSCEQNLNHDAMYWYRQDPGQGLRLIYYSQIVNDFQKGDIAEGYSVSREKKESFPLTVTSAQKNPTAFYLCASSFRSSGSYTGELFFGEGSRLTVL.

The chain has TRBV7-8 and TRBJ2-1; no clear D gene. Germline V gene data show CDR1 as SGHVS and CDR2 as FQNEAQ. Trimming pared 1 base from V and 9 bases from J, leaving 10 bases between. The CDR3 is 13 residues long. CDR3 nucleotides: TGTGCCAGCAGCTTAGATTTAGGAGCTGAGCAGTTCTTC. Protein: CASSLDLGAEQFF. The whole variable domain, filled in from reference TRBV7-8 and TRBJ2-1, reads GAGVSQSPRYKVAKRGQDVALRCDPISGHVSLFWYQQALGQGPEFLTYFQNEAQLDKSGLPSDRFFAERPEGSVSTLKIQRTQQEDSAVYLCASSLDLGAEQFFGPGTRLTVL.

V is TRBV7-3 and J is TRBJ2-2; D gene ambiguous. V was cut by 1 base and J by 6 bases, with 6 bases left in between. The CDR3 loop spans 13 amino acids. Germline V gene sequence: CDR1 SGHTA, CDR2 FQGTGA. CDR3 DNA sequence: TGTGCCAGCAGCTTAAGCACTCCCGGGGAGCTGTTTTTT. This translates into CASSLSTPGELFF.

The chain links TRBV7-9 to TRBJ1-2; D is perhaps TRBD1 (6 bases). The V gene lost 3 bases and the J gene lost 0 bases, with 14 bases spanning the gap. This CDR3 comprises 16 residues. Per germline, CDR1 SEHNR and CDR2 FQNEAQ (reference sequence). CDR3 protein: CASSLGRGTTNYGYTF. The CDR3 nucleotides are TGTGCCAGCAGCTTGGGCAGGGGCACGACTAACTATGGCTACACCTTC.

This clone was counted once. V gene TRBV7-9 combines with J gene TRBJ1-1; D might be TRBD1 (5 bases). CDR1 is SEHNR and CDR2 is FQNEAQ in the germline V gene (reference sequence). V shed 0 bases and J shed 4 bases, with 12 bases lying between them. The CDR3 extends over 15 amino acids. CDR3 sequence (DNA): TGTGCCAGCAGCTTAGCGGCAGGGCGCGGCACTGAAGCTTTCTTT. Translation: CASSLAAGRGTEAFF.

The chain carries TRBV27 and TRBJ2-1; 14 bases fit TRBD2. Germline values: CDR1 MNHEY, CDR2 SMNVEV (reference sequence). Losses at the gene ends were 8 bases for V and 8 bases for J; bases not matched to a gene: 5. This CDR3 comprises 14 residues. Here the CDR3 DNA reads TGTGCCAGCCGGACTAGCGGGAGGTGGGATGAGCAGTTCTTC. This gives the protein CASRTSGRWDEQFF.

CDR3 loop: CASSEFSEQYF. The CDR3 DNA sequence: TGTGCCAGCAGTGAATTCAGCGAGCAGTACTTC. This chain connects TRBV2 to TRBJ2-7; D is unresolved. V was trimmed by 2 bases and J by 6 bases, leaving 5 bases between them. The CDR3 has 11 amino acids. Germline-derived CDR1 and CDR2 are SNHLY and FYNNEI.

J is TRBJ2-3 and V is TRBV9; D perhaps matches TRBD1 (6 bases). The CDR3 runs 17 residues. Germline V gives CDR1 SGDLS, CDR2 YYNGEE. Between the trimmed V and J ends, which lost 4 bases and 4 bases, there was a span of 22 bases. The CDR3 sequence: CASSLTTGTRHPDTQYF. CDR3 sequence (DNA): TGTGCCAGCAGCCTAACGACCGGGACACGACACCCAGATACGCAGTATTTT.

The chain couples TRBV19 to TRBJ2-1; TRBD1 might be the D (6 bases). The V gene lost 6 bases and the J gene lost 7 bases, with 13 bases spanning the gap. Per germline, CDR1 LNHDA and CDR2 SQIVND (reference sequence). The CDR3 covers 13 residues. The CDR3 sequence: CASSQQGLNEQFF. The CDR3 DNA reads as TGTGCCAGTAGCCAACAGGGTTTGAATGAGCAGTTCTTC.

The chain links TRBV2 to TRBJ1-2; possible D gene TRBD1, 6 bases. The CDR3 runs 14 residues. Trimming took off 7 bases at V and 0 bases at J, with 12 bases between the two ends. Germline CDR1 is SNHLY and CDR2 is FYNNEI. The CDR3 DNA is TGTGCCAGCATTGACAGGTATACTAACTATGGCTACACCTTC. It yields the protein CASIDRYTNYGYTF.

The chain joins TRBV11-2 to TRBJ2-4; TRBD1 aligns across 7 bases. There are 17 residues in the CDR3. After removal of 3 bases from V and 0 bases from J, the junction contained 8 bases not matched to a gene. Germline CDR1 is SGHAT and CDR2 is FQNNGV. The chain's CDR3 is CASSFGQEKLAKNIQYF. The DNA of the CDR3 is TGTGCCAGCAGCTTTGGACAGGAAAAACTAGCCAAAAACATTCAGTACTTC.

The CDR3, as DNA: TGTGCCAGCAGCGCGGGACAGGGGGCGCCTACTACTTTCTACGAGCAGTACTTC. It specifies CASSAGQGAPTTFYEQYF. The chain has TRBV9 and TRBJ2-7, with 12 nucleotides matching TRBD1. Trimming at V came to 3 bases and at J to 3 bases, leaving 13 bases not matched to a gene. The CDR3 contains 18 residues. CDR1 and CDR2 (germline): SGDLS, YYNGEE.

The chain links TRBV30 to TRBJ1-1; 7 bases agree with TRBD1. The CDR3 consists of 11 residues. After removal of 1 base from V and 8 bases from J, the junction contained 1 base not matched to a gene. Germline V gene sequence: CDR1 GTSNPN, CDR2 SVGIG (reference sequence). The CDR3 reads CAWSAGGEAFF. In nucleotides, the CDR3 is TGTGCCTGGAGTGCAGGGGGGGAAGCTTTCTTT.

This clone was detected only a few times. The CDR3 DNA sequence: TGTGCCAGCGGCCCAATGAACACCGGGGAGCTGTTTTTT. Translated, it gives CASGPMNTGELFF. The J gene is TRBJ2-2, the V gene TRBV9; D is ambiguous. This CDR3 is built from 13 residues. V lost 7 bases and J lost 1, with 8 bases in between. Germline V gives CDR1 SGDLS, CDR2 YYNGEE. The complete variable domain, with remaining parts taken from reference TRBV9 and TRBJ2-2, reads DSGVTQTPKHLITATGQRVTLRCSPRSGDLSVYWYQQSLDQGLQFLIQYYNGEERAKGNILERFSAQQFPDLHSELNLSSLELGDSALYFCASGPMNTGELFFGEGSRLTVL.